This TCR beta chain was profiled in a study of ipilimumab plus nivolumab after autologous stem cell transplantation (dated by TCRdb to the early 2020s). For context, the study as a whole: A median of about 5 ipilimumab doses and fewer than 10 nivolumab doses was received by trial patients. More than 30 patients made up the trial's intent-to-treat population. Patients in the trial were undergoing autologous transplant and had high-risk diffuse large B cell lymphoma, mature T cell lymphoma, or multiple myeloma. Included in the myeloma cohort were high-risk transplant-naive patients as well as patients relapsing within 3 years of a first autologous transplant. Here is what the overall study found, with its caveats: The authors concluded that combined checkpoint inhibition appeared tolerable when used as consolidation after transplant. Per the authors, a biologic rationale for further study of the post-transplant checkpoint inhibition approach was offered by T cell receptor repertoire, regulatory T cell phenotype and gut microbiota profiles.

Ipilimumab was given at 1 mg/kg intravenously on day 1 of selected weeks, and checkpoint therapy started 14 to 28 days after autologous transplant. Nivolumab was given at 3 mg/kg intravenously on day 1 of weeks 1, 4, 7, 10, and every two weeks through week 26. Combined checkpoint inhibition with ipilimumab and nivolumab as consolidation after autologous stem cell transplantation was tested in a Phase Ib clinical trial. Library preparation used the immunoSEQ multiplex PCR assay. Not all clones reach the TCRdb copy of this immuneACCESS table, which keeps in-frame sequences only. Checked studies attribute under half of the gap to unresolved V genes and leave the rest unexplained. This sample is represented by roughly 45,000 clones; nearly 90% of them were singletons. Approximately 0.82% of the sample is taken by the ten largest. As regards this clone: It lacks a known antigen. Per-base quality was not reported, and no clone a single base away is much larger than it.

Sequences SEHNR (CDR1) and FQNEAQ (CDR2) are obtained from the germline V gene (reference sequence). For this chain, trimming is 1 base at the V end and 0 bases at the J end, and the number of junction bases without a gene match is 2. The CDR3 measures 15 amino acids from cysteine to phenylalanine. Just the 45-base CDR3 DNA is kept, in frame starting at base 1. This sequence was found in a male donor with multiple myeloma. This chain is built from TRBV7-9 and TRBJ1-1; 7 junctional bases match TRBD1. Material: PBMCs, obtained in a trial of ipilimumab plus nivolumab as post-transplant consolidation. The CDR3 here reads CASSLGQGLNTEAFF. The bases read TGTGCCAGCAGCTTAGGACAGGGCCTGAACACTGAAGCTTTCTTT.